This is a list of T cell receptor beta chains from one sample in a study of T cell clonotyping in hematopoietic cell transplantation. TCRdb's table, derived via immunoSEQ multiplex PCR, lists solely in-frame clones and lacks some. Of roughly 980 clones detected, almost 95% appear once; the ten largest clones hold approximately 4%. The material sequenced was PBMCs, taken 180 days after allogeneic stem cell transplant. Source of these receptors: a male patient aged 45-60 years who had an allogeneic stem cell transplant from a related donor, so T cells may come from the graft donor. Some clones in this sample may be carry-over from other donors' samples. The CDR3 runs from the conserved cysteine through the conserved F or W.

CASSFFPDGYGYTF,TRBV11-1,14,TRBJ1-2
CASSQGVRYNEQFF,TRBV2,14,TRBJ2-1
CASSTTGTGTYEQYF,TRBV19,15,TRBJ2-7
CARRVSSYEQYF,TRBV27,12,TRBJ2-7
CASSQAAGGNTEAFF,TRBV14,15,TRBJ1-1
CASKLSSAPYNEQFF,TRBV5-1,15,TRBJ2-1
CASSPNLWEQYF,TRBV18,12,TRBJ2-7
CASTSGRGGGYGYTF,TRBV19,15,TRBJ1-2
CASSLEGNLKETQYF,TRBV5-1,15,TRBJ2-5
CASRPPSGGTTGELFF,TRBV28,16,TRBJ2-2
CASSLPDRDGDSNQPQHF,TRBV28,18,TRBJ1-5
CASSQGVVGIDGNTIYF,TRBV4-2,17,TRBJ1-3
CASSLGTGQPQHF,TRBV11-2,13,TRBJ1-5
CASSLDPGPHYEQYF,TRBV11-3,15,TRBJ2-7
CATFNRDIFRPLSSYEQYF,TRBV28,19,TRBJ2-7
CASSEAPQGDQPQHF,TRBV6-1,15,TRBJ1-5
CATSKQGGGTEAFF,TRBV15,14,TRBJ1-1
CAWGGAKTEAFF,TRBV30,12,TRBJ1-1
CASSYPMQPGDSPLHF,TRBV6-6,16,TRBJ1-6
CASTPGLDTPDTQYF,TRBV11-2,15,TRBJ2-3
CASSELEGRFLSSSYNSPLHF,TRBV6-1,21,TRBJ1-6
CASSPFWTLEKLFF,TRBV18,14,TRBJ1-4
CASSPGGSGSTDTQYF,TRBV11-3,16,TRBJ2-3
CASSLQGAGRNQPQHF,TRBV7-8,16,TRBJ1-5
CASSVGRAVGNTIYF,TRBV9,15,TRBJ1-3
CASSLRTSGGTLIETQYF,TRBV7-6,18,TRBJ2-5
CASLGEWTGETSYNEQFF,TRBV2,18,TRBJ2-1
CASSDNYEQYF,TRBV25-1,11,TRBJ2-7
CASRQVAYEQYF,TRBV6-1,12,TRBJ2-7
CASSLSGWEKLFF,TRBV28,13,TRBJ1-4
CSVSLTGPYEQYF,TRBV29-1,13,TRBJ2-7
CSVQTDSYEQYF,TRBV29-1,12,TRBJ2-7
CASSSPVQGNGGAFF,TRBV5-4,15,TRBJ1-1
CAGGRVNTGELFF,TRBV6-1,13,TRBJ2-2
CASSLVAGGINEQFF,TRBV5-1,15,TRBJ2-1
CASSLRRVSTGELFF,TRBV27,15,TRBJ2-2
CAISLVPYEQYF,TRBV10-3,12,TRBJ2-7
CASSGRTAGAEAFF,TRBV27,14,TRBJ1-1
CASSGLRDLGGEGTEAFF,TRBV6-1,18,TRBJ1-1
CAIKGAGYNEQFF,TRBV10-3,13,TRBJ2-1
CASSLGTDTQYF,TRBV7-9,12,TRBJ2-3
CASSIVPTGEQYF,TRBV19,13,TRBJ2-7
CASDRAGNTEAFF,TRBV30,13,TRBJ1-1
CASSSRTVNTEAFF,TRBV7-9,14,TRBJ1-1
CASSLARGTEAFF,TRBV7-9,13,TRBJ1-1
CASGQGDSPLHF,TRBV28,12,TRBJ1-6
CASSISSRGALSGELFF,TRBV19,17,TRBJ2-2
CASSPTTGYEQYF,TRBV27,13,TRBJ2-7
CASSLGQSNQPQHF,TRBV7-9,14,TRBJ1-5